This T cell receptor beta chain originates from a study of identical twins' blood T cells. Study-wide results and limits: Each donor's most abundant TCRbeta clonotypes shared more CDR3 sequences with her twin than unrelated donors. Even for out-of-frame TCRbeta, twins reportedly shared V gene usage much more than unrelated donors.

Germline lookup yields CDR1 SQVTM and CDR2 ANQGSEA. The CDR3 loop spans 11 amino acids. Trimming pared 3 bases from V and 6 bases from J, leaving 8 bases between. Ten or more counts support this clonotype. Its antigen remains unidentified. Using its own MiXCR run on the 5' RACE reads, TCRdb lists one record per CDR3 protein. Of fewer than 450,000 distinct CDR3 sequences in the sample, roughly 30% were seen once. Three pairs of healthy female monozygous twins were the donors. The specimen was PBMCs. The TCR comes from a woman aged 18-49 years in good health. The chain is built from TRBV29-1 and TRBJ1-1, with a tentative D call TRBD1 (5 bases). CDR3 sequence reads: CSVDRVSEAFF. The CDR3 DNA reads as TGCAGCGTTGACAGGGTGTCTGAAGCTTTCTTT.